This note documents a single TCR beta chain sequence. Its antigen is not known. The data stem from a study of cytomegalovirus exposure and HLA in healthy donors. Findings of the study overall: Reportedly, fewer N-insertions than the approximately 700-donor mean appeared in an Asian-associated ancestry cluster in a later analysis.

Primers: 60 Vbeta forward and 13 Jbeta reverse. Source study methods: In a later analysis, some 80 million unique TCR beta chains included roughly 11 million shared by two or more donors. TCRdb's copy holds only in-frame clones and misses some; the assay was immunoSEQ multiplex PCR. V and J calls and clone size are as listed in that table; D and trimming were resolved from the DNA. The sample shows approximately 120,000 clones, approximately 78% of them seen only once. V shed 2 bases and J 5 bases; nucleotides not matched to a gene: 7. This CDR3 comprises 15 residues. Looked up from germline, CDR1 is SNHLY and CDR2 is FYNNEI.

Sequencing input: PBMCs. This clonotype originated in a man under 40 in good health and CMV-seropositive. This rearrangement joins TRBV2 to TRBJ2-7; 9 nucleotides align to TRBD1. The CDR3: CASSEKRTGDHEQYF. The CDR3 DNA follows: TGTGCCAGCAGTGAAAAAAGGACAGGGGATCACGAGCAGTACTTC.